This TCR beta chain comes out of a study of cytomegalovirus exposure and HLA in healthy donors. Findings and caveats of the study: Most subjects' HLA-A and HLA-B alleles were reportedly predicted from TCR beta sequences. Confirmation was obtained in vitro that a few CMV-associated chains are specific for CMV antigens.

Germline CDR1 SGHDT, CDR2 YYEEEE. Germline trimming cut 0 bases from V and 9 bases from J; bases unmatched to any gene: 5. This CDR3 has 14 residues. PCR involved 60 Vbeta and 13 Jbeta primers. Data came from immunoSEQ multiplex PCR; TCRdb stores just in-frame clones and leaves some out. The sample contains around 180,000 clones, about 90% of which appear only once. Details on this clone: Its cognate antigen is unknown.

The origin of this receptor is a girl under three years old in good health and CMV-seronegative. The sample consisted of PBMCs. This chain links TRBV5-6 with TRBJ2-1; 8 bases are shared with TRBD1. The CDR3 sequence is CASSLGQGAIEQFF. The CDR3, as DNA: TGTGCCAGCAGCTTGGGGCAGGGGGCGATTGAGCAGTTCTTC.